This TCR beta chain derives from a study of beta chain features in type 1 diabetes. Looking at the study overall: Age and gender were similar between patients and healthy donors, as were cell yields. Examination covered fewer than 110 million sorted cells spanning all samples. General study results and limits: A cDNA-based sequencing approach could over-represent cells with high TCR expression.

Sequencing targeted expressed TCRB transcripts, as all isolated RNA had been reverse transcribed. The repertoire was sequenced with immunoSEQ multiplex PCR; TCRdb's copy has only in-frame clones and lacks some. The repertoire holds about 150,000 clones, with about 8.5% as singletons. This clone has just a few counts. Antigen specificity is unknown. Staining for CD45RO/CCR7/CD25/CD127/CD95/CD27 allowed sorting of CD4+ naive, central memory, regulatory and stem cell-like memory cells. The V and J ends lost 3 bases and 1 base respectively, with 10 bases between them. The CDR3 consists of 14 residues. The germline CDR1 and CDR2 sequences are SEHNR and FQNEAQ (reference sequence).

This TCR was recovered from a man in his late teens or twenties in good health. The rearrangement links TRBV7-9 to TRBJ2-7; tentatively, D is TRBD2 (5 bases). Sequenced sample: central memory CD4+ T cells from blood. CDR3 in amino acids: CASSFGGSSYEQYF. In DNA form, the CDR3 reads TGTGCCAGCAGCTTTGGTGGGAGTTCCTACGAGCAGTACTTC. The full variable domain, with the rest looked up from reference TRBV7-9 and TRBJ2-7, is DTGVSQNPRHKITKRGQNVTFRCDPISEHNRLYWYRQTLGQGPEFLTYFQNEAQLEKSRLLSDRFSAERPKGSFSTLEIQRTEQGDSAMYLCASSFGGSSYEQYFGPGTRLTVT.